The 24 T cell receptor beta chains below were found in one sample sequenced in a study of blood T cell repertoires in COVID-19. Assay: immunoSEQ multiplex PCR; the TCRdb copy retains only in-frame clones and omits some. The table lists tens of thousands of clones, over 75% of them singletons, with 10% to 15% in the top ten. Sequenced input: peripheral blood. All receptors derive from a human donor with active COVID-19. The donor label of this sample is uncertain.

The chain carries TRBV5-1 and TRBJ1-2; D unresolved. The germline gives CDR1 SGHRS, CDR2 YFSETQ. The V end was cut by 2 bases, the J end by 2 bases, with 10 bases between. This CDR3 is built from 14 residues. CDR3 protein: CASSLQNPNYGYTF. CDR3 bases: TGCGCCAGCAGCTTACAGAACCCGAACTATGGCTACACCTTC.

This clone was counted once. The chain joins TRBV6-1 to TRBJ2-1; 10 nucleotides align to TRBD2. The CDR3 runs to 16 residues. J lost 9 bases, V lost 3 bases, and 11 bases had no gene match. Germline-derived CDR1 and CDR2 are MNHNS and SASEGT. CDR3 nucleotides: TGTGCCAGCAGTGAGATATTAGCGGGGGGAGGAGGTGAGCAGTTCTTC. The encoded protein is CASSEILAGGGGEQFF.

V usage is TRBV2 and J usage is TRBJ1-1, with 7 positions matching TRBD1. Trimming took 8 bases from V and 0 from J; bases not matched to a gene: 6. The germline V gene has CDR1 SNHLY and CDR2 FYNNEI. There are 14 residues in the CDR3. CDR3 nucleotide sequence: TGTGCCAGCGACAGGGCCATAATGAACACTGAAGCTTTCTTT. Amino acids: CASDRAIMNTEAFF.

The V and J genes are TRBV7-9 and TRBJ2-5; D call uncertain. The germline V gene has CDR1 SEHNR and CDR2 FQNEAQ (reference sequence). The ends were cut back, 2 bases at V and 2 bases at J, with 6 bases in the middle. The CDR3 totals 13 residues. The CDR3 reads CASSLIPQETQYF. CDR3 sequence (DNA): TGTGCCAGCAGCTTAATCCCTCAAGAGACCCAGTACTTC.

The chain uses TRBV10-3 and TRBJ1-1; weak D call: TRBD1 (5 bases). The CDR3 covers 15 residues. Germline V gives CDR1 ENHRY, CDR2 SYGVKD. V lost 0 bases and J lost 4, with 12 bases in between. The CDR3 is CAISESIGGSTEAFF. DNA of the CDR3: TGTGCCATCAGTGAGTCGATCGGGGGAAGCACTGAAGCTTTCTTT.

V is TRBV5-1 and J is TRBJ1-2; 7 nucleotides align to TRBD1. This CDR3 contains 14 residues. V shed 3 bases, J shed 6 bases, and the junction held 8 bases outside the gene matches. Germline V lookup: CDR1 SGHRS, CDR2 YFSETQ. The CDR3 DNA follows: TGCGCCAGCAGCTCTATCTGGGACAGTCATGGCTACACCTTC. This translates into CASSSIWDSHGYTF.

CDR3 bases: TGTGCCAGCAGCTCACAGAACTCTGGGGCCAACGTCCTGACTTTC. The encoded protein is CASSSQNSGANVLTF. This rearrangement joins TRBV7-3 to TRBJ2-6; D uncertain. Germline V CDR1 and CDR2: SGHTA, FQGTGA. Trimming pared 4 bases from V and 0 bases from J, leaving 7 bases between. The CDR3 spans 15 residues.

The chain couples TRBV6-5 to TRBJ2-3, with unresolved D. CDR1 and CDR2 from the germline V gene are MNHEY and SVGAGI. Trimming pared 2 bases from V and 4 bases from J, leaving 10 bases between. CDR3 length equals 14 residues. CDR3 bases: TGTGCCAGCAGTTACCTCCGCAGGCCAGATACGCAGTATTTT. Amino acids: CASSYLRRPDTQYF.

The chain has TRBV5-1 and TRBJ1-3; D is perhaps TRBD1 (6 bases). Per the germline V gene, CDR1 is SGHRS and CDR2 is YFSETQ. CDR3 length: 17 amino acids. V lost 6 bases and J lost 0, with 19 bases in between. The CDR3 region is CASTPSPGQRSGNTIYF. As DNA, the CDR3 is TGCGCCAGCACCCCATCTCCGGGACAACGCTCTGGAAACACCATATATTTT.

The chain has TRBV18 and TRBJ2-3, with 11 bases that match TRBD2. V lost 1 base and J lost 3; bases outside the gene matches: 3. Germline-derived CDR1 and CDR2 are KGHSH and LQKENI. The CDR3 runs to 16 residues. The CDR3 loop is CASSPRGTSGTDTQYF. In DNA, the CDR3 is TGTGCCAGCTCACCACGGGGGACTAGCGGTACAGATACGCAGTATTTT.

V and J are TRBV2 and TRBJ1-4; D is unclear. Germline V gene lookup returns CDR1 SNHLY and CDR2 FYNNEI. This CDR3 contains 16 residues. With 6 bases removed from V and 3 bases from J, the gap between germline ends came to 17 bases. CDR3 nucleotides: TGTGCCAGCAGGGGGTCTATCGGGGATTCTAATGAAAAACTGTTTTTT. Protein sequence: CASRGSIGDSNEKLFF.

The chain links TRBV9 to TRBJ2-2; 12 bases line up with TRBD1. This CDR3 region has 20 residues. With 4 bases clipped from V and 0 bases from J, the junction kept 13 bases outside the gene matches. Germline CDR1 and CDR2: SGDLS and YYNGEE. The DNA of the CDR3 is TGTGCCAGCAGCCTCCACCGGGACAGGGGGCTCCTAGCGAACACCGGGGAGCTGTTTTTT. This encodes CASSLHRDRGLLANTGELFF.

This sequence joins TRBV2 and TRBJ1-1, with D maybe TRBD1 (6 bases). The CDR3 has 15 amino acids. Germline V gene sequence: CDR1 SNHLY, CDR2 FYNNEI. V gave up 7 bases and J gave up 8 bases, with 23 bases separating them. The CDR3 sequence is CASTPGQLSRGEAFF. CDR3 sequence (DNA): TGTGCCAGCACCCCGGGACAACTCTCTCGTGGGGAAGCTTTCTTT.

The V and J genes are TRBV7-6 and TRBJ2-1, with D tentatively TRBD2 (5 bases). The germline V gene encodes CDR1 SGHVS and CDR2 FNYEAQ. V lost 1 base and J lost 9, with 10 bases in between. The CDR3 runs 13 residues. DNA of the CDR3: TGTGCCAGCAGCTTAGGAGGGTGGGGTGAGCAGTTCTTC. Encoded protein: CASSLGGWGEQFF.

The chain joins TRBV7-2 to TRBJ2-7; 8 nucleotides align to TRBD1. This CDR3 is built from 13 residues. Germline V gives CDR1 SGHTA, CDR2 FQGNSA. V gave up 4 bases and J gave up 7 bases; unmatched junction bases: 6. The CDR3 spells CASSSYRGIEQYF. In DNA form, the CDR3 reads TGTGCCAGCAGCTCCTACAGGGGGATTGAGCAGTACTTC.

The CDR3 sequence is CASSLLRDRDQPQHF. The CDR3 nucleotides are TGCGCCAGCAGCCTCCTTCGGGACAGGGATCAGCCCCAGCATTTT. This chain joins TRBV4-1 and TRBJ1-5; TRBD1 matches 9 bases. The CDR3 has 15 residues. J gave up 5 bases and V 4 bases, and 6 bases lay outside the gene matches. From germline, CDR1 is MGHRA and CDR2 YSYEKL.

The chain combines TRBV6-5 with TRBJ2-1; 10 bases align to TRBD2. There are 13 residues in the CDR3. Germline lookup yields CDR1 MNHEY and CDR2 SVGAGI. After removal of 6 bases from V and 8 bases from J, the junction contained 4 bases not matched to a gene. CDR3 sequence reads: CASRSSGSHEQFF. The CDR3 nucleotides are TGTGCCAGCAGGTCTAGCGGGAGCCATGAGCAGTTCTTC.

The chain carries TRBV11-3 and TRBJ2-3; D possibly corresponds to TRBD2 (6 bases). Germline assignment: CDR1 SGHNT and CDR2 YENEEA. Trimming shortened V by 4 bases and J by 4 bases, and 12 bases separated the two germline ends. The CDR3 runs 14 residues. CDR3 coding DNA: TGTGCCAGCAGCTCGCGGGACGTCCCAGATACGCAGTATTTT. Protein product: CASSSRDVPDTQYF.

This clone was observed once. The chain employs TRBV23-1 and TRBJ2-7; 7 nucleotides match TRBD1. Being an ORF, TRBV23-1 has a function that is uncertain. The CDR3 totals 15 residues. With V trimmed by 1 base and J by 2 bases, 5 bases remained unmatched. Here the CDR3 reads CASSQYDRATYEQYF. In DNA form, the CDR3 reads TGCGCCAGCAGTCAATACGACAGGGCAACCTACGAGCAGTACTTC.

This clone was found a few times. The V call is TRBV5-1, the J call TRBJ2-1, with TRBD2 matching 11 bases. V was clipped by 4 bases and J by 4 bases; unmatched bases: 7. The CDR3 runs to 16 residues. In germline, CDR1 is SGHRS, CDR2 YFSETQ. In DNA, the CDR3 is TGCGCCAGCAGCCCTACCGGGACTAGCGGTTACAATGAGCAGTTCTTC. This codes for CASSPTGTSGYNEQFF.

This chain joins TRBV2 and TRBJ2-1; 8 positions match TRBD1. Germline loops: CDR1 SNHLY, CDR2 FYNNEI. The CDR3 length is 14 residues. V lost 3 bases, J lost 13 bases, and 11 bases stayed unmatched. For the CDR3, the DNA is TGTGCCAGCAGTGACCCTAAGGGGGGACAGGACCAGTTCTTC. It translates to CASSDPKGGQDQFF. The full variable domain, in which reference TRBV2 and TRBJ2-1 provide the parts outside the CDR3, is EPEVTQTPSHQVTQMGQEVILRCVPISNHLYFYWYRQILGQKVEFLVSFYNNEISEKSEIFDDQFSVERPDGSNFTLKIRSTKLEDSAMYFCASSDPKGGQDQFFGPGTRLTVL.

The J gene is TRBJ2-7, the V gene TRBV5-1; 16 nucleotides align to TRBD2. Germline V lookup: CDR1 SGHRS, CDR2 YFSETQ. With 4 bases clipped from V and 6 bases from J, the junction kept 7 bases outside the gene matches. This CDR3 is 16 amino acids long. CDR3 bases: TGCGCCAGCAGCCAGGGACTAGCGGGAGGGCTGGCCGAGCAGTACTTC. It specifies CASSQGLAGGLAEQYF.

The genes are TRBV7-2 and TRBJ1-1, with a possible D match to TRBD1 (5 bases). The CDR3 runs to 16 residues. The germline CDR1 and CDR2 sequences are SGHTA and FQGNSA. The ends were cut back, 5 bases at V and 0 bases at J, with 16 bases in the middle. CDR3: CASSLRGVPVNTEAFF. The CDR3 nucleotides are TGTGCCAGCAGCCTAAGGGGCGTACCCGTGAACACTGAAGCTTTCTTT.

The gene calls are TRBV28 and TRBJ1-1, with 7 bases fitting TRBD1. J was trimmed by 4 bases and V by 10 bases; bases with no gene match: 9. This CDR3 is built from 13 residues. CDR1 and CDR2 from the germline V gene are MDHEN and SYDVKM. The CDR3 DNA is TGTGCCACCAAGGGGGCCCCGGTCACTGAAGCTTTCTTT. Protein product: CATKGAPVTEAFF.